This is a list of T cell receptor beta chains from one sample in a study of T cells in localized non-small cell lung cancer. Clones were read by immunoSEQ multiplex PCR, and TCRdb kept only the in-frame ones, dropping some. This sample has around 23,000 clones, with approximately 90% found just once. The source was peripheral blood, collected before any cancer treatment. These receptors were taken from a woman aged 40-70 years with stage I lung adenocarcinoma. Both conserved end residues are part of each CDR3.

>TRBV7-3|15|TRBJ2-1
CASSTPGQGYNEQFF
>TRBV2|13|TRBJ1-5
CASRRDSNQPQHF
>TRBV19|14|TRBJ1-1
CASSMVPENTEAFF
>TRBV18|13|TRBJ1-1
CASSFLADTEAFF
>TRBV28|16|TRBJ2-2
CASSFWGRTNTGELFF
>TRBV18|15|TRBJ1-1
CASSLQTAGGAEAFF
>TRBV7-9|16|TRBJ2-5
CASSLGLAGGGETQYF
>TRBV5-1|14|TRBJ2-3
CASRTVSSTDTQYF
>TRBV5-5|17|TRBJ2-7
CASSLWGFSGRPYEQYF
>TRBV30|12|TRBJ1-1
CAGGHENTEAFF
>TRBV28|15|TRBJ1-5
CASRIQGRFNQPQHF
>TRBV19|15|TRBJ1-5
CASSLQGSYRQPQHF
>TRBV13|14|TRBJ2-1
CASYKSSTRGEQFF
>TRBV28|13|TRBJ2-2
CASSLIQTGELFF
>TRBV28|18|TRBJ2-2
CASSLIGKWTPNTGELFF
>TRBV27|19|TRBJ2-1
CATLSPDRGWQTPHNEQFF
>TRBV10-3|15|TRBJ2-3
CAISFPDRGRVTQYF
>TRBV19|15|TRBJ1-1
CASSRLISGAGGAFF
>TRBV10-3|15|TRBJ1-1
CAISESGTVNTEAFF
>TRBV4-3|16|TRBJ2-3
CASSQAPTQGGDTQYF
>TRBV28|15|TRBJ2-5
CASSPRGGPQETQYF
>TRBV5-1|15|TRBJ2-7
CASSLLTFGDYEQYF
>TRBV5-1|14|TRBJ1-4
CASSPPGGREKLFF
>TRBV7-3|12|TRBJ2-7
CASSLLGFEQYF
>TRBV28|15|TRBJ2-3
CASSLSRGVTDTQYF
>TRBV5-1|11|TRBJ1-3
CARSSGNTIYF
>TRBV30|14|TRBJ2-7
CAWFSGADSYEQYF
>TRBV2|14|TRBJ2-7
CASSEIGVSYEQYF
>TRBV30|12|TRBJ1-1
CAWRRTTGQAFF
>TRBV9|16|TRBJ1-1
CASSAFYGGDNTEAFF
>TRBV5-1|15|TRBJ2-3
CASSLLGSSTDTQYF
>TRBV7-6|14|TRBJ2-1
CASGERGIYNEQFF
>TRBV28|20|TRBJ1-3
CASSLAGTGALTRSGNTIYF
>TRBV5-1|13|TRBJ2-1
CASSSGPYNEQFF
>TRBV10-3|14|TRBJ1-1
CAISESFGQSEAFF
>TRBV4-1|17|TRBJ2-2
CASSLREAGGGAGELFF
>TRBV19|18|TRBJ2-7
CASSIDLLAGGREDEQYF
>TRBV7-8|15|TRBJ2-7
CASSFGTGGTYEQYF
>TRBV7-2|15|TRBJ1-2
CASSLVGQGARGYTF
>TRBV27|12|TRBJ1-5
CASGTLGQPQHF
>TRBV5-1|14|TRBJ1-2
CASSLRGSDYGYTF
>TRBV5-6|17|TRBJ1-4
CASSLLTGPATNEKLFF
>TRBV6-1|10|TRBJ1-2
CASSRGGYTF
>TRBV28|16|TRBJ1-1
CASSPPQGPIGTEAFF
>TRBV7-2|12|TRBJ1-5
CASSLNRESLHF
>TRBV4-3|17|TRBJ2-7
CASSQEVGAGRSYEQYF
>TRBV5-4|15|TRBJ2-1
CASSLGAGDYNEQFF
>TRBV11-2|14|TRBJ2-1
CASSLGATSNEQFF
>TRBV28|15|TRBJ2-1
CASSVLADQINEQFF
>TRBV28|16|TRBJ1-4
CASRSGQGRTNEKLFF
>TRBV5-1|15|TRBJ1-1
CASSLGGTANTEAFF
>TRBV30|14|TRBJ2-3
CAWKSGVVDRAQYF
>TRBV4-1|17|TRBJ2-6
CASSPGTGNSGANVLTF
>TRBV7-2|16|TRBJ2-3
CASSLGLAGGEGTQYF
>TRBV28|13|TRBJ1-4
CASETGWNEKLFF